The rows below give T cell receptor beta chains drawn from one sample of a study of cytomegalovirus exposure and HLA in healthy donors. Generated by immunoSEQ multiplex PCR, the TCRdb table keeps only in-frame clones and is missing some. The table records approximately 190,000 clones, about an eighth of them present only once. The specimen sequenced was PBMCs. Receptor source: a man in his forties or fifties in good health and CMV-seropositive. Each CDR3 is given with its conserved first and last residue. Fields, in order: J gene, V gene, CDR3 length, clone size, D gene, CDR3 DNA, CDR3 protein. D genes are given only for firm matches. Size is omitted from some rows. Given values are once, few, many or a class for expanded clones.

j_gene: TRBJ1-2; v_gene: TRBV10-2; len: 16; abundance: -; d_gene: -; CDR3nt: TGCGCCAGCAGTGAGTCGAGATTCGGACAGATCCATGGCTACACCTTC; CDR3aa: CASSESRFGQIHGYTF
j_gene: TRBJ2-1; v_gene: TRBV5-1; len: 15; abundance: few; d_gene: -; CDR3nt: TGCGCCAGCAGCCCCACGGGACACTCCTACAATGAGCAGTTCTTC; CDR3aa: CASSPTGHSYNEQFF
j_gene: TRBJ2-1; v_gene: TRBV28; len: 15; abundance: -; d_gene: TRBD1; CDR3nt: TGTGCCAGCCGGAAGATGGGACAGGGCCACAATGAGCAGTTCTTC; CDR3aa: CASRKMGQGHNEQFF
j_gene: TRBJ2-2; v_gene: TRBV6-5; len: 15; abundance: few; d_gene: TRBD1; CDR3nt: TGTGCCAGCAGCTCCGGGACAGTGAACACCGGGGAGCTGTTTTTT; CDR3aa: CASSSGTVNTGELFF
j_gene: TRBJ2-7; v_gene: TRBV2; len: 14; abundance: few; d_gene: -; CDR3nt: TGTGCCAGCTCACCCGACTCCCTAAGCTACGAGCAGTACTTC; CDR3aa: CASSPDSLSYEQYF
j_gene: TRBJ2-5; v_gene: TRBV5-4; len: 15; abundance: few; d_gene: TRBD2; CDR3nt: TGTGCCAGCAGCTCCCCTTGGGGGGGGCAAGAGACCCAGTACTTC; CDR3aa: CASSSPWGGQETQYF
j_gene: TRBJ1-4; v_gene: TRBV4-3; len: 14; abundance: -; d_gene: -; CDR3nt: TGCGCCAGCAGCGCCAGCGGGGGCGGTGAAAAACTGTTTTTT; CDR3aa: CASSASGGGEKLFF
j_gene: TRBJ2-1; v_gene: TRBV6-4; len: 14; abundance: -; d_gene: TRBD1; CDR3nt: TGTGCCAGCAGTGAGAGGACAGGGGGCAATGAGCAGTTCTTC; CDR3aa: CASSERTGGNEQFF
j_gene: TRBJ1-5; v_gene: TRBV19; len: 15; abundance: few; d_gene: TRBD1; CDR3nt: TGTGCCAGTAGTGCGGGACAGGGAGGTTATCAGCCCCAGCATTTT; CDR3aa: CASSAGQGGYQPQHF
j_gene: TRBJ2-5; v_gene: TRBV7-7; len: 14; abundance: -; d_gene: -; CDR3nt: TGTGCCAGCAGCCCCTCCGGGCGGGGAGAGACCCAGTACTTC; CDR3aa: CASSPSGRGETQYF
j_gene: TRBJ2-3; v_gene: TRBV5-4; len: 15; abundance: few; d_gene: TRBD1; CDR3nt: TGTGCCAGCAGCCGCCCGGGACAGGGCACAGATACGCAGTATTTT; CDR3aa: CASSRPGQGTDTQYF
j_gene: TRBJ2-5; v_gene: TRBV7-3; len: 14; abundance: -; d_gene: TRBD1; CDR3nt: TGTGCCAGCAGCCTACAGGGGGCCGGGGAGACCCAGTACTTC; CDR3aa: CASSLQGAGETQYF
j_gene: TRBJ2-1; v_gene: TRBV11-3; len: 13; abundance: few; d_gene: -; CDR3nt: TGTGCCAGCAGCTTAGTCCTCCACAATGAGCAGTTCTTC; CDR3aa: CASSLVLHNEQFF
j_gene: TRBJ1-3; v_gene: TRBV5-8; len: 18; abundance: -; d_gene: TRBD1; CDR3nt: TGTGCCAGCAGCTGGGGGACAGGGGGTTCCGACTCTGGAAACACCATATATTTT; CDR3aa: CASSWGTGGSDSGNTIYF
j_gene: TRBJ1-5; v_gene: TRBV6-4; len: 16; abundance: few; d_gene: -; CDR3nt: TGTGCCAGCAGTGACTACGACAGGTGGTCTGGTCAGCCCCAGCATTTT; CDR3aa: CASSDYDRWSGQPQHF
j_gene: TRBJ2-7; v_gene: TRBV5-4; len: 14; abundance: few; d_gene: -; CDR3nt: TGTGCCAGCAGCAGTGTTTCAGGGATCTACGAGCAGTACTTC; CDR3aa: CASSSVSGIYEQYF
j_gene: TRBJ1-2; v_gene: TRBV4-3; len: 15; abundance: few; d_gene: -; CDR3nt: TGCGCCAGCAGCCCCGAACTTCGGGAGAAGAATGGCTACACCTTC; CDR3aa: CASSPELREKNGYTF
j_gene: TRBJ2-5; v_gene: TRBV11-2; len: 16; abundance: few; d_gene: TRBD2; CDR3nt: TGTGCCAGCAGCTATAGCGGGGGCGCCCCTCTGGAGACCCAGTACTTC; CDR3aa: CASSYSGGAPLETQYF
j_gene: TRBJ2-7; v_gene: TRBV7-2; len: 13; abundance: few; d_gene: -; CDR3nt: TGTGCCAGCAGCTCAGGTCACTCCTACGAGCAGTACTTC; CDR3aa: CASSSGHSYEQYF
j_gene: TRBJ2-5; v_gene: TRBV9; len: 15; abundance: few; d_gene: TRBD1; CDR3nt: TGTGCCAGCAGCGGGGGGACAGGGGGCGCAGAGACCCAGTACTTC; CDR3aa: CASSGGTGGAETQYF
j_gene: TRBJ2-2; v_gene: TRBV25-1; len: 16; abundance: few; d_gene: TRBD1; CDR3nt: TGTGCCAGCAAAATTCGGGCAGGGGGCGACACCGGGGAGCTGTTTTTT; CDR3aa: CASKIRAGGDTGELFF
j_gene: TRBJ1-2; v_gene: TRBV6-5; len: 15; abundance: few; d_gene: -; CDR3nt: TGTGCCAGCAGTTACTCCGGCATCCCCCCGAGGGGCTACACCTTC; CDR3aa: CASSYSGIPPRGYTF
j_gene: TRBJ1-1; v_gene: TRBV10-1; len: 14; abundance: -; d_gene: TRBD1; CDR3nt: TGCGCCAGCAGTGAGTCCGCGACAGGGCTTGAAGCTTTCTTT; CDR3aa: CASSESATGLEAFF
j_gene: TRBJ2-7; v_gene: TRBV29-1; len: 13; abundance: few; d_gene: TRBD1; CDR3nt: TGCAGCGTTGTTGGACAGGGGTGGTACGAGCAGTACTTC; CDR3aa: CSVVGQGWYEQYF
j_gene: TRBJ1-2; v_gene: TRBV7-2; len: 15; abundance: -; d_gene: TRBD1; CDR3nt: TGTGCCAGCAGCTCCCAGCAAACAGGGGGGACTGGCTACACCTTC; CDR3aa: CASSSQQTGGTGYTF
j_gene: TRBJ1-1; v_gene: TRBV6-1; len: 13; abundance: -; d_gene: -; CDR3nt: TGTGCCAGCGGGGGACTGGGGGGCACTGAAGCTTTCTTT; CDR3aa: CASGGLGGTEAFF
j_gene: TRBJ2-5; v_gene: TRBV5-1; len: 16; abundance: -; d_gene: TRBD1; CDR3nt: TGCGCCAGCAGCTTGTCCCTCGGGACAGTCACGGAGACCCAGTACTTC; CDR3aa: CASSLSLGTVTETQYF
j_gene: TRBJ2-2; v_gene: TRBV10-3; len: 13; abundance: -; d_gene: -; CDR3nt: TGTGCCAACGCGGCCCGTCTCACCGGGGAGCTGTTTTTT; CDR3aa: CANAARLTGELFF
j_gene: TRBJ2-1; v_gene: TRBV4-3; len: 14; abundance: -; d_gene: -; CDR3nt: TGCGCCAGCAGCCAAGATACGGCGGACAATGAGCAGTTCTTC; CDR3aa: CASSQDTADNEQFF
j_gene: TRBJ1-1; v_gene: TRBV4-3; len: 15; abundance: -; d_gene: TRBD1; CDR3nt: TGCGCCAGCAGCCAAGGTCGGGGACAGGGGGCTGCAGCTTTCTTT; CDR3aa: CASSQGRGQGAAAFF
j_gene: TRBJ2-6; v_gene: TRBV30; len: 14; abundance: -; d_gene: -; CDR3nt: TGTGCCTGGAGTTTCGGTGCTGGGGCCAACGTCCTGACTTTC; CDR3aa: CAWSFGAGANVLTF
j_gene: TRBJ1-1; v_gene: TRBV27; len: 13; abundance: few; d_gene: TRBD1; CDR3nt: TGTGCCAGCAATAACAGGGGGCAGACTGAAGCTTTCTTT; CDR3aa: CASNNRGQTEAFF
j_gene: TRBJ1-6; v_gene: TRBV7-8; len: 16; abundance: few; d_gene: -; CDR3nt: TGTGCCAGCAGCCCGCGGTTGCAGCTCAGTGATTCACCCCTCCACTTT; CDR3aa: CASSPRLQLSDSPLHF
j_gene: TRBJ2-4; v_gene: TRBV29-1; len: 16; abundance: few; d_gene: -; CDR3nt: TGCAGCGCACCCTCGCCCCAGATCCTAGCCAAAAACATTCAGTACTTC; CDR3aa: CSAPSPQILAKNIQYF
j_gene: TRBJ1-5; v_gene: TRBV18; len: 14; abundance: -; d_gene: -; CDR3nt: TGTGCCAGCTCACCCCAGGGTACCAATCAGCCCCAGCATTTT; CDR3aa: CASSPQGTNQPQHF
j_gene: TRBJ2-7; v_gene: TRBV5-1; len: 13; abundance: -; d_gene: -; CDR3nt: TGCGCCAGCAGCCGGGGGGACACCTACGAGCAGTACTTC; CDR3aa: CASSRGDTYEQYF
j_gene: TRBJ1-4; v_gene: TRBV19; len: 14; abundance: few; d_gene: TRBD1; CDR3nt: TGTGCCAGTAGTGTACAGGGGGGGCAGGAAAAACTGTTTTTT; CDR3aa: CASSVQGGQEKLFF
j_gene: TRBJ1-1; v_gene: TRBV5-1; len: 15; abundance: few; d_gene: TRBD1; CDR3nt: TGCGCCAGCATCCCGGGGACAGGGGTTGGCACTGAAGCTTTCTTT; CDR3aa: CASIPGTGVGTEAFF
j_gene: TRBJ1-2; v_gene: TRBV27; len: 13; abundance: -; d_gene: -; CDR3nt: TGTGCCAGCAGTTTCTCCGGGAACTATGGCTACACCTTC; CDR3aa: CASSFSGNYGYTF
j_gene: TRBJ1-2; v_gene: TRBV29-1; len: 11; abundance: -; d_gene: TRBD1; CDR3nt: TGCAGCGTTCTGGGACAGGGAGGCTACACCTTC; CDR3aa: CSVLGQGGYTF
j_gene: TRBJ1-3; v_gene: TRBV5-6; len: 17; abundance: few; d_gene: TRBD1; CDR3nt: TGTGCCAGCAGCTTCCAGATAGGGACAGGGGCTGGAAACACCATATATTTT; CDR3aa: CASSFQIGTGAGNTIYF
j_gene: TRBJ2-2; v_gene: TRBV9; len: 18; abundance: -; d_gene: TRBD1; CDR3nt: TGTGCCAGCAGCGTAGGCCCGCCAGGGACAGGGAACACCGGGGAGCTGTTTTTT; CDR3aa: CASSVGPPGTGNTGELFF
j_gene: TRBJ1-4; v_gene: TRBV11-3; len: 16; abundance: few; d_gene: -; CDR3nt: TGTGCCAGCAGCTCGGATCGAGGGAGCAAGAATGAAAAACTGTTTTTT; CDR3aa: CASSSDRGSKNEKLFF
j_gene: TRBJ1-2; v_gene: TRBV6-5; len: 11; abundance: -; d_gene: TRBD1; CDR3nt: TGTGCCAGCAGTACAGGGGGCGGCTACACCTTC; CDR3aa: CASSTGGGYTF
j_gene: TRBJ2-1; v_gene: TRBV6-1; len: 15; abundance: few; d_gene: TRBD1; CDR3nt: TGTGCCAGCAGGACGACAGGGGGTCGATACAATGAGCAGTTCTTC; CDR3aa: CASRTTGGRYNEQFF
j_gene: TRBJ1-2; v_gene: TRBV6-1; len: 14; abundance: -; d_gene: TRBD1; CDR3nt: TGTGCCAGCAGTGAAGACAGGGGGCTTCAAGGCTACACCTTC; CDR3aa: CASSEDRGLQGYTF
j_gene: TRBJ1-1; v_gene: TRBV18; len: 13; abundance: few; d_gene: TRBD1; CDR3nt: TGTGCCAGCGCGGGACAGAAGAACACTGAAGCTTTCTTT; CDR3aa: CASAGQKNTEAFF
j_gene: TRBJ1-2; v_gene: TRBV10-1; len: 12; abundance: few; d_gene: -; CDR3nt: TGCGCCAGCAGCCGGCAGGGGTATGGCTACACCTTC; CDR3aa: CASSRQGYGYTF
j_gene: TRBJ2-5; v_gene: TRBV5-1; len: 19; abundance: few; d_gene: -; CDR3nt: TGCGCCAGCAGCTCCGGGTTGAGGCCTATTATCGGGGATCAAGAGACCCAGTACTTC; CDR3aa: CASSSGLRPIIGDQETQYF
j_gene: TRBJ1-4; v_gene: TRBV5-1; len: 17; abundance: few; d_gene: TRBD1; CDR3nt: TGCGCCAGCAGCCCCCGGGCAGGGGGCCCTTCTAATGAAAAACTGTTTTTT; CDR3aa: CASSPRAGGPSNEKLFF
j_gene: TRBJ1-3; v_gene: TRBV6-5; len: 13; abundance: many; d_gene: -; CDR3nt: TGTGCCAGCCAGGTCAATTCTGGAAACACCATATATTTT; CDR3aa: CASQVNSGNTIYF
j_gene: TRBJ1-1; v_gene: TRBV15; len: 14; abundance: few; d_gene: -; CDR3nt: TGTGCCACCAGCAGAGAAACCGGGAACACTGAAGCTTTCTTT; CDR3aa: CATSRETGNTEAFF
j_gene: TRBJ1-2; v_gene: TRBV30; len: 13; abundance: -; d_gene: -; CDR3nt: TGTGCCTGGAGCGAGGTGGGAACGGGGGGCTACACCTTC; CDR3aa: CAWSEVGTGGYTF
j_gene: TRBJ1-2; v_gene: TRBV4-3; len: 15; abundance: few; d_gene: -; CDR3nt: TGCGCCAGCAGCCAAGAGGGAAGGGAGCACTATGGCTACAACTTC; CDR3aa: CASSQEGREHYGYNF
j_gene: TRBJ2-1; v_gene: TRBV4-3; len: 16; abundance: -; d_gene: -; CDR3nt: TGCGCCAGCAGCCAAGACGCCGGGAGCTCCTACAATGAGCAGTTCTTC; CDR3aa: CASSQDAGSSYNEQFF